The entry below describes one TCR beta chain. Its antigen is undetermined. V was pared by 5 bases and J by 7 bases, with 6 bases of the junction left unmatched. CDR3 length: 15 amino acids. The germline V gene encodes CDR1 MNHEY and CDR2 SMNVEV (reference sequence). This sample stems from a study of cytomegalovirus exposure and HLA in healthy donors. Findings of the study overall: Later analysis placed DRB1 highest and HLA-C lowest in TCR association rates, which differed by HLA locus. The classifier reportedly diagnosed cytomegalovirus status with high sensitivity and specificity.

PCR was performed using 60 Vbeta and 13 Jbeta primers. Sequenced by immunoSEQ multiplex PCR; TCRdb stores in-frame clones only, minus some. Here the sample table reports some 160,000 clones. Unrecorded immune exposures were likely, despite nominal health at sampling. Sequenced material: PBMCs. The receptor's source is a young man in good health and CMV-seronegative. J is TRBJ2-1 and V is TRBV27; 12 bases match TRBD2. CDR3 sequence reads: CASSRELAGGNEQFF. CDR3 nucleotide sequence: TGTGCCAGCAGTCGGGAACTAGCGGGAGGTAATGAGCAGTTCTTC.